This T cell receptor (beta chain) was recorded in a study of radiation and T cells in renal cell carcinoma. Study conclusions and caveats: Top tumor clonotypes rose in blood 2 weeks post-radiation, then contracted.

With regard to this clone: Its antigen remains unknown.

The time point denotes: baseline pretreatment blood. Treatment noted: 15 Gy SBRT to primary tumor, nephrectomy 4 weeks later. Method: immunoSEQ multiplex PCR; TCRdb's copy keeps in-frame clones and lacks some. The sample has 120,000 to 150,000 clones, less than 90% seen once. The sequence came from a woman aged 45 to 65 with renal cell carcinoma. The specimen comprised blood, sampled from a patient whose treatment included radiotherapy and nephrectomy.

CDR3 bases: TGCGCCAGCAGCTTGGGGTCAACCACTAGCACAGATACGCAGTATTTT. Amino acid sequence: CASSLGSTTSTDTQYF. The V gene is TRBV5-1, the J gene TRBJ2-3; no firm D call. CDR1 is SGHRS and CDR2 is YFSETQ in the germline V gene. V was trimmed by 0 bases and J by 0 bases, leaving 11 bases between them. This CDR3 is 16 amino acids long.